Here is one T cell receptor beta chain with its context. The antigen remains undetermined. Thyroid ultrasound and orbital computed tomography, with clinical symptoms and serum thyroxine and TRAb, informed diagnoses. The data derive from a study of T cells in Graves' hyperthyroidism and ophthalmopathy. Findings of the study overall: A 13 V-J signature model discriminated ophthalmopathy versus stable hyperthyroidism.

Using RNA transcripts as the source, TCR beta CDR3 regions were amplified. The HTBI set primed first-round TCR CDR3 RT-PCR. TCRdb re-derived calls from the multiplex PCR reads in MiXCR, one entry per CDR3 protein. Of roughly 510,000 distinct CDR3 sequences in the sample, about 46% were seen once. This CDR3 region has 15 residues. Germline CDR1 and CDR2: SGHRS and YFSETQ. With 4 bases clipped from V and 4 bases from J, the junction kept 5 bases outside the gene matches. The sample comprised peripheral blood or thyroid tissue (not recorded which). The rearrangement links TRBV5-1 to TRBJ2-6; the match to TRBD2 covers 7 bases. The sequence was collected from an adult woman with Graves' disease, either hyperthyroidism or ophthalmopathy (not recorded which). The CDR3 here is CASSKGGLGANVLTF. The CDR3 coding sequence is TGCGCCAGCAGCAAGGGAGGGCTGGGGGCCAACGTCCTGACTTTC.